This entry concerns a single T cell receptor beta chain. Its antigen is undetermined. One junction end disagrees with the germline gene, perhaps due to a read error. CDR1 and CDR2 from the germline V gene are SQVTM and ANQGSEA. This CDR3 contains 14 residues. The sample belongs to a study of CD8+CD57+ T cells in acquired aplastic anemia. Template material for TCR beta VDJ and CDR3 profiling consisted of genomic DNA. TCRdb fed the reads into MiXCR, producing one record per CDR3 protein. The sample has about 250,000 distinct CDR3 sequences; around 43% are singletons. Sequencing involved patients with CD8+CD57+ cell expansion previously shown by flow cytometry. Study-level points and caveats: CD8+ Simpson's diversity showed no significant patient-control difference.

Sequenced material: sorted CD4+, CD8+, or CD8+CD57+ T cells (not recorded which) from PBMCs. V is TRBV29-1 and J is TRBJ2-1; TRBD1 is a possible D gene (6 bases). This TCR derives from a human donor with aplastic anemia. The CDR3 loop reads CSARTAQGHNEQFF. The DNA of the CDR3 is TGCAGCGCGAGGACAGCTCAGGGCCACAATGAGCAATTCTTC.